This passage covers 31 T cell receptor beta chains from one sample sequenced in a study of graft-versus-host responses after intestinal transplantation. Sequencing was performed with immunoSEQ multiplex PCR; in TCRdb, only in-frame clones are kept and a portion is missing. The sample holds roughly 120,000 clones, 85% to 95% seen once. The antigens for these receptors are not known. Sequences were derived from unstimulated CD4+ T cells sorted from spleen or lymph node cells, sampled before intestinal transplant. The source is a human donor who received an intestinal transplant.

The chain couples TRBV6-5 to TRBJ2-1; 10 bases are shared with TRBD1. With 7 bases clipped from V and 4 bases from J, the junction kept 7 bases outside the gene matches. Germline CDR1 is MNHEY and CDR2 is SVGAGI. This CDR3 contains 15 residues. Here the CDR3 DNA reads TGTGCCAGCAAACCTGACAGGGGGCCATACAATGAGCAGTTCTTC. Translating it yields CASKPDRGPYNEQFF.

CDR3 coding DNA: TGTGCCAGCAGCTTAGTCGCGGGGGCAGGAGCTTTCTTT. Its protein is CASSLVAGAGAFF. This chain links TRBV11-2 with TRBJ1-1; a weak D match, TRBD1 (6 bases). V was clipped by 1 base and J by 10 bases, with 13 bases between them. Germline assignment: CDR1 SGHAT and CDR2 FQNNGV. The length of the CDR3 is 13 residues. The full variable domain, in which reference TRBV11-2 and TRBJ1-1 provide the parts outside the CDR3, is EAGVAQSPRYKIIEKRQSVAFWCNPISGHATLYWYQQILGQGPKLLIQFQNNGVVDDSQLPKDRFSAERLKGVDSTLKIQPAKLEDSAVYLCASSLVAGAGAFFGQGTRLTVV.

The rearrangement uses TRBV9 and TRBJ2-7, with 7 bases lining up with TRBD1. CDR3 size: 14 residues. V shed 0 bases and J 4 bases; nucleotides not matched to a gene: 4. Germline V gene sequence: CDR1 SGDLS, CDR2 YYNGEE. CDR3 loop: CASSVGQGYYEQYF. Written as DNA, the CDR3 is TGTGCCAGCAGCGTAGGACAGGGATATTACGAGCAGTACTTC.

V usage is TRBV6-1 and J usage is TRBJ2-1; D is possibly TRBD2 (6 bases). This CDR3 spans 16 amino acids. The V end was cut by 1 base, the J end by 0 bases, with 10 bases between. Per the germline V gene, CDR1 is MNHNS and CDR2 is SASEGT. Written as DNA, the CDR3 is TGTGCCAGCAGTGAAGTCCCCGGGAGCTCCTACAATGAGCAGTTCTTC. Protein product: CASSEVPGSSYNEQFF.

The chain carries TRBV28 and TRBJ2-7; D unresolved. The germline V gene has CDR1 MDHEN and CDR2 SYDVKM. V was pared by 5 bases and J by 2 bases, with 4 bases between. CDR3 length: 11 residues. The CDR3 protein is CASSGTYEQYF. The CDR3 DNA sequence: TGTGCCAGCAGTGGCACCTACGAGCAGTACTTC.

V and J are TRBV7-3 and TRBJ2-2, with 8 bases lining up with TRBD1. The ends lost 4 bases at V and 5 bases at J; junction bases unmatched: 12. Germline V CDR1 and CDR2: SGHTA, FQGTGA. The CDR3 extends over 17 amino acids. The chain's CDR3 is CASSSRQGPRLTGELFF. The CDR3 nucleotides read TGTGCCAGCAGCTCCCGACAGGGGCCTAGGTTAACCGGGGAGCTGTTTTTT.

The chain recombines TRBV29-1 with TRBJ2-1, with 7 positions matching TRBD2. The CDR3 is made up of 17 amino acids. Germline CDR1 reads SQVTM; CDR2 reads ANQGSEA. V lost 0 bases and J lost 4; bases outside the gene matches: 12. The CDR3 sequence is CSVEDLERDGGYNEQFF. The CDR3 nucleotides are TGCAGCGTTGAAGATCTCGAGCGGGACGGAGGATACAATGAGCAGTTCTTC.

V usage is TRBV18 and J usage is TRBJ2-5, with D tentatively TRBD1 (5 bases). From germline, CDR1 is KGHSH and CDR2 LQKENI. This CDR3 is built from 14 residues. The V gene lost 1 base and the J gene lost 5 bases, with 11 bases spanning the gap. The CDR3, as DNA: TGTGCCAGCTCACCACGTATGGGGCGGGAGACCCAGTACTTC. Amino acid sequence: CASSPRMGRETQYF.

The rearrangement joins TRBV7-9 to TRBJ2-2; 7 bases line up with TRBD1. J was trimmed by 4 bases and V by 1 base; bases with no gene match: 9. Germline CDR1 SEHNR, CDR2 FQNEAQ (reference sequence). CDR3 length equals 17 residues. The CDR3 DNA follows: TGTGCCAGCAGCTTAGGTGCGATGGACAGGTCCACCGGGGAGCTGTTTTTT. Residues: CASSLGAMDRSTGELFF.

The chain links TRBV28 to TRBJ1-2; the D is unclear. The CDR3 totals 11 residues. The germline V gene has CDR1 MDHEN and CDR2 SYDVKM. V was clipped by 5 bases and J by 7 bases, with 8 bases between them. The CDR3 reads CASSTISGYTF. The DNA of the CDR3 is TGTGCCAGCAGTACGATTTCTGGCTACACCTTC.

The chain is built from TRBV10-3 and TRBJ2-7; 10 bases align to TRBD2. Germline V gene lookup returns CDR1 ENHRY and CDR2 SYGVKD. The CDR3 is 15 residues long. Trimming cost V 4 bases and J 4 bases; bases outside gene matches: 7. In DNA, the CDR3 is TGTGCCATCAGTGGTCCGGGACTAGCGATTTACGAGCAGTACTTC. The encoded protein is CAISGPGLAIYEQYF.

The chain joins TRBV9 to TRBJ2-2, with D hard to call. The V gene lost 7 bases and the J gene lost 3 bases, with 13 bases spanning the gap. This CDR3 comprises 14 residues. In germline, CDR1 is SGDLS, CDR2 YYNGEE. The CDR3 sequence: CASCSVPYTGELFF. The DNA for the CDR3 is TGTGCCAGCTGTTCGGTTCCGTACACCGGGGAGCTGTTTTTT.

V and J are TRBV7-9 and TRBJ2-6; D possibly matches TRBD1 or TRBD2 (6 bases each). The V gene's germline CDR1 is SEHNR and CDR2 FQNEAQ (reference sequence). Trimming cost V 5 bases and J 1 base, with 18 bases left between them. This CDR3 has 18 residues. CDR3 protein: CASSPGGRLGSGANVLTF. Here the CDR3 DNA reads TGTGCCAGCAGCCCTGGGGGGCGTCTCGGTTCTGGGGCCAACGTCCTGACTTTC.

This chain links TRBV7-2 with TRBJ2-7; D ambiguous. Germline CDR1 SGHTA, CDR2 FQGNSA. Trimming took 4 bases from V and 4 from J, leaving 5 bases between them. This CDR3 has 11 residues. The CDR3 DNA reads as TGTGCCAGCAGCTCGTTATACGAGCAGTACTTC. It codes for CASSSLYEQYF.

The chain recombines TRBV18 with TRBJ1-2; 7 bases match TRBD1. J lost 0 bases, V lost 0 bases, and 4 bases had no gene match. The CDR3 extends over 16 amino acids. The germline V gene has CDR1 KGHSH and CDR2 LQKENI. The CDR3 coding sequence is TGTGCCAGCTCACCACCGACAGGACAGGCTAACTATGGCTACACCTTC. This gives the protein CASSPPTGQANYGYTF.

A single count supports this clone. V gene TRBV9 combines with J gene TRBJ2-3, with 8 bases aligning to TRBD2. Germline V gene sequence: CDR1 SGDLS, CDR2 YYNGEE. CDR3 size: 14 residues. The trim removed 4 bases at V and 2 bases at J, leaving 3 bases unmatched. As DNA, the CDR3 is TGTGCCAGCAGCCCCGGGAGGGCCACAGATACGCAGTATTTT. Amino acids: CASSPGRATDTQYF.

The CDR3 region has the DNA TGTGCCAGCAGCAGGGACAGGTCGGTGAACACTGAAGCTTTCTTT. Amino acids: CASSRDRSVNTEAFF. The V gene is TRBV6-5, the J gene TRBJ1-1; 8 nucleotides line up with TRBD1. The CDR3 covers 15 residues. V trimming: 6 bases; J trimming: 0 bases; junction bases outside the gene matches: 6. Germline V gives CDR1 MNHEY, CDR2 SVGAGI.

The genes are TRBV10-2 and TRBJ2-3; 9 bases are shared with TRBD2. The CDR3 contains 15 residues. V was clipped by 6 bases and J by 5 bases; unmatched bases: 9. Germline CDR1 is WSHSY and CDR2 is SAAADI. DNA for the CDR3: TGCGCCAGCAGCCTTAGCGGGAGCCGGGGAGATACGCAGTATTTT. Protein: CASSLSGSRGDTQYF.

The chain combines TRBV19 with TRBJ2-1; unclear D gene. Trimming left V 3 bases short and J 6 bases short, with 6 bases between. The CDR3 spans 12 residues. The germline gives CDR1 LNHDA, CDR2 SQIVND (reference sequence). CDR3 residues: CASSIVFNEQFF. The CDR3 DNA reads TGTGCCAGTAGTATCGTTTTCAATGAGCAGTTCTTC.

The V and J genes are TRBV20-1 and TRBJ2-1; D unresolved. This CDR3 has 11 residues. CDR1 DFQATT and CDR2 SNEGSKA come from the germline V gene (reference sequence). The V end lost 0 bases, the J end lost 8 bases, and 5 bases lay between the germline ends. CDR3 coding DNA: TGCAGTGCTAGAGATTTTGATGAGCAGTTCTTC. As protein: CSARDFDEQFF.

The J gene is TRBJ1-2, the V gene TRBV9; weak D call: TRBD1 (6 bases). The CDR3 loop spans 13 amino acids. V lost 2 bases to trimming and J lost 2 bases, with 7 bases between them. CDR1 and CDR2 from the germline V gene are SGDLS and YYNGEE. The CDR3 DNA is TGTGCCAGCAGCGTGGGGGCAAACTATGGCTACACCTTC. Translation: CASSVGANYGYTF.

The rearrangement joins TRBV9 to TRBJ1-2, with 10 nucleotides matching TRBD1. The CDR3 sequence is 16 residues long. Germline V gene sequence: CDR1 SGDLS, CDR2 YYNGEE. J gave up 4 bases and V 0 bases, and 6 bases lay outside the gene matches. CDR3: CASSVGPDRGSYGYTF. DNA of the CDR3: TGTGCCAGCAGCGTAGGGCCGGACAGGGGGAGCTATGGCTACACCTTC.

CDR3 residues: CASSLGVDNEQFF. CDR3 sequence (DNA): TGCGCCAGCAGCTTGGGAGTTGACAATGAGCAGTTCTTC. The J gene is TRBJ2-1, the V gene TRBV5-1; D unclear. Between the trimmed V and J ends, which lost 0 bases and 5 bases, there was a span of 6 bases. Germline CDR1 and CDR2: SGHRS and YFSETQ. There are 13 residues in the CDR3.

V is TRBV27 and J is TRBJ1-1; D not certain. This CDR3 has 13 residues. Germline CDR1 is MNHEY and CDR2 is SMNVEV (reference sequence). Trimming pared 6 bases from V and 10 bases from J, leaving 18 bases between. The CDR3 reads CASSEIMTKRAFF. CDR3 DNA sequence: TGTGCCAGCAGCGAAATTATGACAAAGCGAGCTTTCTTT.

This chain joins TRBV30 and TRBJ2-7; D is possibly TRBD1 or TRBD2 (5 bases each). Per the germline V gene, CDR1 is GTSNPN and CDR2 is SVGIG (reference sequence). This CDR3 contains 12 residues. Trimming cost V 2 bases and J 7 bases, with 12 bases left between them. CDR3 nucleotide sequence: TGTGCCTGGAGTCCTGGGGGTAGTGAGCAGTACTTC. Translating gives CAWSPGGSEQYF.

In this sample, this clone turned up once. The chain joins TRBV5-1 to TRBJ2-1; D ambiguous. The CDR3 loop spans 14 amino acids. Trimming shortened V by 0 bases and J by 8 bases, and 12 bases separated the two germline ends. CDR1 and CDR2 from the germline V gene are SGHRS and YFSETQ. CDR3 sequence reads: CASSLGAPRDEQFF. In DNA, the CDR3 is TGCGCCAGCAGCTTGGGGGCTCCCCGGGATGAGCAGTTCTTC.

The chain combines TRBV2 with TRBJ2-7; tentative D call: TRBD1 (6 bases). The CDR3 totals 14 residues. Trimming took 6 bases from V and 7 from J, leaving 19 bases between them. Germline CDR1 SNHLY, CDR2 FYNNEI. The CDR3 protein is CASRHQGKGVEQYF. CDR3 DNA sequence: TGTGCCAGCAGGCATCAGGGGAAAGGGGTTGAGCAGTACTTC.

The rearrangement links TRBV6-5 to TRBJ1-4; TRBD1 is a possible D gene (5 bases). The V gene's germline CDR1 is MNHEY and CDR2 SVGAGI. Trimming stripped 7 bases from V and 6 bases from J, with 15 bases between. This CDR3 spans 14 amino acids. The CDR3 DNA reads TGTGCCAGCACCAGAGGGGCAGGCCATGAAAAACTGTTTTTT. Its translation is CASTRGAGHEKLFF.

The chain combines TRBV6-5 with TRBJ1-4; D gene ambiguous. CDR3 length equals 15 residues. Germline-derived CDR1 and CDR2 are MNHEY and SVGAGI. The V end lost 2 bases, the J end lost 1 base, and 8 bases lay between the germline ends. The CDR3 nucleotides read TGTGCCAGCAGTTACGGCACAAGAACTAATGAAAAACTGTTTTTT. This sequence encodes CASSYGTRTNEKLFF.

The chain carries TRBV7-3 and TRBJ2-7; 12 bases line up with TRBD2. Germline trimming cut 5 bases from V and 5 bases from J; bases unmatched to any gene: 13. Germline values: CDR1 SGHTA, CDR2 FQGTGA. The CDR3 runs 17 residues. CDR3 in amino acids: CASSRHRLAGVANEQYF. CDR3 coding DNA: TGTGCCAGCAGCCGACACCGACTAGCGGGAGTAGCCAACGAGCAGTACTTC.

The chain employs TRBV30 and TRBJ1-2, with 9 bases fitting TRBD1. Germline values: CDR1 GTSNPN, CDR2 SVGIG (reference sequence). The ends lost 5 bases at V and 1 base at J; junction bases unmatched: 8. The CDR3 is 15 residues long. CDR3 in amino acids: CAWLPGTGINYGYTF. CDR3 nucleotide sequence: TGTGCCTGGCTTCCTGGGACAGGGATTAACTATGGCTACACCTTC.